The TCR beta chain described here comes from a study of blood T cell repertoires in COVID-19. The CDR3 spans 14 residues. From germline, CDR1 is SGHTA and CDR2 FQGNSA. V lost 6 bases to trimming and J lost 6 bases, with 16 bases between them. Measured with immunoSEQ multiplex PCR; TCRdb has only the in-frame clones, and not every one. The table records roughly 140,000 clones, about 87% of them present only once. The material sequenced was peripheral blood. The receptor was derived from a woman in her fifties or sixties with acute or convalescent COVID-19. This sequence joins TRBV7-2 and TRBJ2-3; D might be TRBD1 (6 bases). The CDR3 region has the DNA TGTGCCAGCAGACCTAATGGGGGCGCGGATACGCAGTATTTT. This sequence encodes CASRPNGGADTQYF.